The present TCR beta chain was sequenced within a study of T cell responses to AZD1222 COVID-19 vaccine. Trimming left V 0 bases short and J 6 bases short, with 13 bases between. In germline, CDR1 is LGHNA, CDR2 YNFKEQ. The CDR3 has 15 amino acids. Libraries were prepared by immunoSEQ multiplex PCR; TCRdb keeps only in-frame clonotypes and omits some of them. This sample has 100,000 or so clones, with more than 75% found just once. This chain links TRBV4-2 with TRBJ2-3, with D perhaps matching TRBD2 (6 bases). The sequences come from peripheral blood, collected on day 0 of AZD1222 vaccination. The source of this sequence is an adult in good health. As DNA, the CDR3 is TGTGCCAGCAGCCAAGAACCGGACTATTCGGATACGCAGTATTTT. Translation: CASSQEPDYSDTQYF.